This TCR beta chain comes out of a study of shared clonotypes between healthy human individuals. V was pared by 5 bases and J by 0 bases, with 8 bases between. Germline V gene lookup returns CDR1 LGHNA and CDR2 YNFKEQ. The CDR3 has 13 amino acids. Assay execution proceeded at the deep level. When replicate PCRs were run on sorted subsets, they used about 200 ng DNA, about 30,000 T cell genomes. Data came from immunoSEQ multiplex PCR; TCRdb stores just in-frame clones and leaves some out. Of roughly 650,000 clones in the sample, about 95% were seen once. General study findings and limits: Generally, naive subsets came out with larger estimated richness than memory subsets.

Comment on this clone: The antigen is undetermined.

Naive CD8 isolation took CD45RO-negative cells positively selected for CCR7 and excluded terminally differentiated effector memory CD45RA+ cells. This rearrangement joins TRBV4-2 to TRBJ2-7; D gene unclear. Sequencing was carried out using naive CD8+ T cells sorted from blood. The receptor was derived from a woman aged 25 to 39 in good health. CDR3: CASSYRLSYEQYF. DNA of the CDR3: TGTGCCAGCAGCTACAGACTCTCCTACGAGCAGTACTTC.